The 32 T cell receptor beta chains below all came from one sample that was sequenced in a study of T-cell memory formation after mild COVID-19. TCRdb fed the 5' RACE reads into MiXCR, producing one record per CDR3 protein. The profile shows tens of thousands of distinct CDR3 sequences, approximately 23% of them singletons. The sequenced sample was PBMCs or a T cell subset sorted from them (not recorded which). The receptors shown here come from a man aged 18 to 30 who had mild COVID-19 (a few samples of this study predate the infection). Cell type and time point are not known.

The V gene is TRBV12-3 or TRBV12-4, the J gene TRBJ1-5; D unclear. The CDR3 covers 15 residues. The ends were cut back, 4 bases at V and 0 bases at J, with 10 bases in the middle. The CDR3 DNA reads TGTGCCAGCAGTTCTAGCATGGGTAGCAATCAGCCCCAGCATTTT. Translation gives CASSSSMGSNQPQHF.

The table lists this clonotype with a few counts. The chain couples TRBV7-8 to TRBJ2-7; possibly TRBD1 for D (6 bases). Germline-derived CDR1 and CDR2 are SGHVS and FQNEAQ. This CDR3 spans 13 amino acids. V gave up 2 bases and J gave up 5 bases, with 10 bases separating them. CDR3 residues: CASSLPGANEQYF. The CDR3 DNA reads TGTGCCAGCAGCTTACCAGGGGCAAACGAGCAGTACTTC.

This chain joins TRBV27 and TRBJ1-1; maybe TRBD1 (5 bases). Between the trimmed V and J ends, which lost 1 base and 4 bases, there was a span of 10 bases. The germline gives CDR1 MNHEY, CDR2 SMNVEV (reference sequence). The CDR3 has 14 amino acids. The CDR3 loop reads CASSLFRVGTEAFF. The CDR3, as DNA: TGTGCCAGCAGTTTATTCAGGGTGGGCACTGAAGCTTTCTTT.

This clonotype was seen many times. The V gene is TRBV7-9, the J gene TRBJ1-2; tentatively, D is TRBD1 (5 bases). V was clipped by 2 bases and J by 8 bases, with 9 bases between them. Germline-derived CDR1 and CDR2 are SEHNR and FQNEAQ (reference sequence). The CDR3 covers 12 residues. This CDR3 reads CASSLTGVGYTF. CDR3 sequence (DNA): TGTGCCAGCAGCTTAACGGGGGTCGGCTACACCTTC.

The chain has TRBV7-6 and TRBJ1-1; D ambiguous. The ends were cut back, 1 base at V and 3 bases at J, with 6 bases in the middle. This CDR3 contains 13 residues. Germline V gene sequence: CDR1 SGHVS, CDR2 FNYEAQ. The CDR3: CASSLGSDTEAFF. The DNA of the CDR3 is TGTGCCAGCAGCTTAGGGTCGGACACTGAAGCTTTCTTT.

This clonotype was observed a single time. This chain joins TRBV6-1 and TRBJ2-7; no reliable D call. Germline lookup yields CDR1 MNHNS and CDR2 SASEGT. Trimming cost V 0 bases and J 4 bases, with 16 bases left between them. The CDR3 sequence is 16 residues long. CDR3 bases: TGTGCCAGCAGTGAAGCTCCCCCGCTTCTCGGTTACGAGCAGTACTTC. Translated, it gives CASSEAPPLLGYEQYF.

The chain combines TRBV11-2 with TRBJ2-1; D is unclear. V was shortened by 5 bases and J by 2 bases, with 7 bases between the two germline ends. Per germline, CDR1 SGHAT and CDR2 FQNNGV. This CDR3 spans 13 amino acids. The CDR3 sequence is CASSRRAYNEQFF. The CDR3, as DNA: TGTGCCAGCAGCCGAAGGGCCTACAATGAGCAGTTCTTC. The complete variable domain, with remaining parts taken from reference TRBV11-2 and TRBJ2-1, reads EAGVAQSPRYKIIEKRQSVAFWCNPISGHATLYWYQQILGQGPKLLIQFQNNGVVDDSQLPKDRFSAERLKGVDSTLKIQPAKLEDSAVYLCASSRRAYNEQFFGPGTRLTVL.

This chain joins TRBV5-5 and TRBJ2-5; D gene unclear. The germline gives CDR1 SGHKS, CDR2 YYEKEE (reference sequence). V was trimmed by 4 bases and J by 4 bases, leaving 17 bases between them. This CDR3 spans 15 amino acids. CDR3 residues: CASSLGVGPLETQYF. DNA of the CDR3: TGTGCCAGCAGCCTTGGGGTGGGCCCGCTAGAGACCCAGTACTTC.

The chain is built from TRBV7-9 and TRBJ1-2; D ambiguous. Germline lookup yields CDR1 SEHNR and CDR2 FQNEAQ (reference sequence). Trimming stripped 1 base from V and 3 bases from J, with 12 bases between. CDR3 length equals 15 residues. CDR3 sequence: CASSLGEGGYYGYTF. In DNA form, the CDR3 reads TGTGCCAGCAGCTTAGGCGAGGGAGGATACTATGGCTACACCTTC. Filled out from reference TRBV7-9 and TRBJ1-2, the complete variable domain reads DTGVSQNPRHKITKRGQNVTFRCDPISEHNRLYWYRQTLGQGPEFLTYFQNEAQLEKSRLLSDRFSAERPKGSFSTLEIQRTEQGDSAMYLCASSLGEGGYYGYTFGSGTRLTVV.

This clonotype was seen more than once but under ten times. The chain couples TRBV7-8 to TRBJ2-2; D ambiguous. V lost 0 bases, J lost 6 bases, and 14 bases lay in between. From germline, CDR1 is SGHVS and CDR2 FQNEAQ. The CDR3 sequence is 16 residues long. The CDR3 DNA follows: TGTGCCAGCAGCTTAGCGTCCCTTTCGTTCCCCGGGGAGCTGTTTTTT. This translates into CASSLASLSFPGELFF.

Here the CDR3 reads CASSFSPGPDTQYF. CDR3 DNA: TGTGCCAGCAGCTTTAGCCCAGGACCAGATACGCAGTATTTT. This chain connects TRBV7-3 to TRBJ2-3; D gene uncertain. Germline CDR1 and CDR2: SGHTA and FQGTGA. The CDR3 runs 14 residues. Deletions cut 3 bases from V and 4 bases from J, with 11 bases between.

The chain joins TRBV25-1 to TRBJ1-5; D is perhaps TRBD1 (6 bases). The ends were cut back, 3 bases at V and 3 bases at J, with 9 bases in the middle. CDR3 length: 14 residues. CDR1 and CDR2 from the germline V gene are MGHDK and SYGVNS. The CDR3: CASSDGQNNQPQHF. For the CDR3, the DNA is TGTGCCAGCAGTGACGGACAGAACAATCAGCCCCAGCATTTT.

This clonotype was detected a few times. The rearrangement uses TRBV19 and TRBJ1-1; perhaps TRBD1 as D (5 bases). The CDR3 runs to 18 residues. CDR1 is LNHDA, CDR2 SQIVND, per germline (reference sequence). Deletions cut 6 bases from V and 8 bases from J, with 31 bases between. The CDR3 spells CASRPRVPANWAVVEAFF. As DNA, the CDR3 is TGTGCCAGTAGACCCAGGGTACCGGCGAATTGGGCGGTCGTAGAAGCTTTCTTT.

This clonotype was counted ten times or more. The chain joins TRBV7-2 to TRBJ2-5; possible D gene TRBD2, 5 bases. The length of the CDR3 is 15 residues. The V end lost 5 bases, the J end lost 4 bases, and 17 bases lay between the germline ends. In germline, CDR1 is SGHTA, CDR2 FQGNSA. CDR3 coding DNA: TGTGCCAGCAGCAGGGAGCGCAACGGGCGAGAGACCCAGTACTTC. Translating it yields CASSRERNGRETQYF.

The chain is built from TRBV2 and TRBJ1-3, with a tentative D call TRBD1 (5 bases). Trimming cost V 7 bases and J 0 bases, with 16 bases left between them. CDR1 is SNHLY and CDR2 is FYNNEI in the germline V gene. The CDR3 has 16 amino acids. In nucleotides, the CDR3 is TGTGCCAGCATTCTGACAGCCTTAATCTCTGGAAACACCATATATTTT. Protein: CASILTALISGNTIYF.

This clonotype appeared a few times. The CDR3 coding sequence is TGTGCCAGCAGGCTGACTAGCGGGGGTTACGAGCAGTACGTC. It encodes CASRLTSGGYEQYV. The rearrangement joins TRBV2 to TRBJ2-7, with 12 bases identical to TRBD2. Trimming removed 6 bases from V and 4 bases from J; junction bases left unmatched: 4. This CDR3 comprises 14 residues. CDR1 and CDR2 from the germline V gene are SNHLY and FYNNEI.

This clonotype was counted only a few times. The chain links TRBV6-2 or TRBV6-3 to TRBJ2-1; 10 bases line up with TRBD1. J lost 7 bases, V lost 2 bases, and 8 bases had no gene match. The CDR3 spans 16 residues. Germline V gives CDR1 MNHEY, CDR2 SVGEGT. CDR3 in amino acids: CASSYVPGQGWNEQFF. The CDR3 DNA sequence: TGTGCCAGCAGTTACGTGCCGGGACAGGGGTGGAATGAGCAGTTCTTC.

The chain combines TRBV6-5 with TRBJ2-2; 10 bases are shared with TRBD2. Looked up from germline, CDR1 is MNHEY and CDR2 is SVGAGI. The CDR3 is 14 amino acids. Losses at the gene ends were 2 bases for V and 7 bases for J; bases not matched to a gene: 1. As DNA, the CDR3 is TGTGCCAGCAGTTACGCTAGCGGGAGCGGGGAGCTGTTTTTT. It encodes CASSYASGSGELFF.

This clonotype was observed a few times. This chain joins TRBV20-1 and TRBJ2-1; possibly TRBD2 for D (6 bases). Germline CDR1 is DFQATT and CDR2 is SNEGSKA (reference sequence). The length of the CDR3 is 14 residues. V shed 1 base and J shed 8 bases, with 15 bases lying between them. CDR3 bases: TGCAGTGCTAGAGTAGTCGGGGGTGGTGATGAGCAGTTCTTC. Translating it yields CSARVVGGGDEQFF.

This chain joins TRBV2 and TRBJ1-1, with D possibly TRBD1 on 5 matching bases. V dropped 5 bases and J dropped 1 base, with 11 bases sitting between them. The germline CDR1 and CDR2 sequences are SNHLY and FYNNEI. The CDR3 runs to 14 residues. The CDR3 protein is CASSRQPENTEAFF. The CDR3 coding sequence is TGTGCCAGCAGTAGACAGCCCGAGAACACTGAAGCTTTCTTT. Full variable domain (missing parts from reference TRBV2 and TRBJ1-1): EPEVTQTPSHQVTQMGQEVILRCVPISNHLYFYWYRQILGQKVEFLVSFYNNEISEKSEIFDDQFSVERPDGSNFTLKIRSTKLEDSAMYFCASSRQPENTEAFFGQGTRLTVV.

This clonotype was counted a few times. This rearrangement joins TRBV12-3 or TRBV12-4 to TRBJ2-2; no reliable D call. V lost 1 base to trimming and J lost 0 bases, with 9 bases between them. This CDR3 has 16 amino acids. CDR3 residues: CASSLVGSSNTGELFF. CDR3 in DNA: TGTGCCAGCAGTTTAGTGGGCAGTTCGAACACCGGGGAGCTGTTTTTT.

The CDR3 reads CASSLQGAGYGYTF. As DNA, the CDR3 is TGTGCCAGCAGTTTACAGGGGGCGGGGTATGGCTACACCTTC. The rearrangement joins TRBV27 to TRBJ1-2; 8 positions agree with TRBD1. Per germline, CDR1 MNHEY and CDR2 SMNVEV (reference sequence). V trimming: 2 bases; J trimming: 5 bases; junction bases outside the gene matches: 4. The CDR3 totals 14 residues.

This rearrangement joins TRBV29-1 to TRBJ1-2; D gene ambiguous. Germline assignment: CDR1 SQVTM and CDR2 ANQGSEA. Deletions cut 0 bases from V and 2 bases from J, with 10 bases between. This CDR3 spans 14 amino acids. CDR3 amino acids: CSVEDGHGNYGYTF. In nucleotides, the CDR3 is TGCAGCGTTGAAGATGGTCACGGGAACTATGGCTACACCTTC.

Written as DNA, the CDR3 is TGTGCCAGCAGCGTAGAGTCCTCAGATACGCAGTATTTT. It codes for CASSVESSDTQYF. The chain couples TRBV9 to TRBJ2-3; no clear D gene. V shed 0 bases and J shed 4 bases, with 6 bases lying between them. This CDR3 comprises 13 residues. Germline V CDR1 and CDR2: SGDLS, YYNGEE.

The rearrangement links TRBV7-9 to TRBJ1-2, with D hard to call. The germline V gene has CDR1 SEHNR and CDR2 FQNEAQ (reference sequence). V was pared by 3 bases and J by 4 bases, with 18 bases between. The CDR3 sequence is 16 residues long. This CDR3 is CASSLARVGRTYGYTF. CDR3 bases: TGTGCCAGCAGCTTGGCGCGGGTAGGCAGGACCTATGGCTACACCTTC.

This clonotype was counted a few times. The rearrangement joins TRBV12-3 or TRBV12-4 to TRBJ2-3, with D uncertain. This CDR3 contains 13 residues. The ends were cut back, 6 bases at V and 9 bases at J, with 16 bases in the middle. The CDR3 region has the DNA TGTGCCAGCAGCCCAACAGAGCACTGGACGCAGTATTTT. Amino acids: CASSPTEHWTQYF.

This clonotype was recorded a few times. This sequence joins TRBV27 and TRBJ1-5, with D unclear. This CDR3 contains 12 residues. Trimming left V 4 bases short and J 7 bases short, with 8 bases between. Germline CDR1 reads MNHEY; CDR2 reads SMNVEV (reference sequence). CDR3 protein: CASSSSGQPQHF. DNA of the CDR3: TGTGCCAGCAGTTCGAGTGGACAGCCCCAGCATTTT.

This clonotype was detected a few times. The gene calls are TRBV7-9 and TRBJ2-7, with D possibly TRBD1 on 5 matching bases. Trimming took 4 bases from V and 2 from J, leaving 9 bases between them. The CDR3 runs 13 residues. CDR1 and CDR2 from the germline V gene are SEHNR and FQNEAQ (reference sequence). The CDR3, as DNA: TGTGCCAGCAGCTCCGGACATACCTACGAGCAGTACTTC. It codes for CASSSGHTYEQYF.

The CDR3, as DNA: TGTGCCAGCAGTGGACGGACAGCCCGAAGCTCCTACGAGCAGTACGTC. Protein sequence: CASSGRTARSSYEQYV. The chain recombines TRBV2 with TRBJ2-7; a weak D match, TRBD1 (6 bases). CDR1 SNHLY and CDR2 FYNNEI come from the germline V gene. This CDR3 spans 16 amino acids. Trimming removed 4 bases at V and 0 bases at J, with 16 bases between.

J is TRBJ2-7 and V is TRBV6-2 or TRBV6-3; the match to TRBD1 covers 7 bases. This CDR3 comprises 16 residues. Trimming removed 5 bases from V and 2 bases from J; junction bases left unmatched: 12. Germline CDR1 reads MNHEY; CDR2 reads SVGEGT. The CDR3 DNA reads as TGTGCCAGCAGTGATCCACCGGGACAGCTTACCTACGAGCAGTACGTC. Protein product: CASSDPPGQLTYEQYV.

The rearrangement uses TRBV5-1 and TRBJ1-3, with 7 bases that match TRBD1. Per germline, CDR1 SGHRS and CDR2 YFSETQ. J gave up 0 bases and V 4 bases, and 7 bases lay outside the gene matches. The CDR3 sequence is 16 residues long. CDR3 sequence (DNA): TGCGCCAGCAGCCCGAGACAGGGCTCCTCTGGAAACACCATATATTTT. Translated, it gives CASSPRQGSSGNTIYF. The complete variable domain, with remaining parts taken from reference TRBV5-1 and TRBJ1-3, reads KAGVTQTPRYLIKTRGQQVTLSCSPISGHRSVSWYQQTPGQGLQFLFEYFSETQRNKGNFPGRFSGRQFSNSRSEMNVSTLELGDSALYLCASSPRQGSSGNTIYFGEGSWLTVV.

This clonotype was observed a few times. This chain joins TRBV15 and TRBJ1-1; possible D gene TRBD1, 6 bases. V lost 3 bases and J lost 5, with 13 bases in between. The CDR3 covers 14 residues. Germline V gene lookup returns CDR1 LNHNV and CDR2 YYDKDF (reference sequence). The CDR3 nucleotides read TGTGCCACCAGCAGTCGCAGGGGTGGTACTGAAGCTTTCTTT. This codes for CATSSRRGGTEAFF.